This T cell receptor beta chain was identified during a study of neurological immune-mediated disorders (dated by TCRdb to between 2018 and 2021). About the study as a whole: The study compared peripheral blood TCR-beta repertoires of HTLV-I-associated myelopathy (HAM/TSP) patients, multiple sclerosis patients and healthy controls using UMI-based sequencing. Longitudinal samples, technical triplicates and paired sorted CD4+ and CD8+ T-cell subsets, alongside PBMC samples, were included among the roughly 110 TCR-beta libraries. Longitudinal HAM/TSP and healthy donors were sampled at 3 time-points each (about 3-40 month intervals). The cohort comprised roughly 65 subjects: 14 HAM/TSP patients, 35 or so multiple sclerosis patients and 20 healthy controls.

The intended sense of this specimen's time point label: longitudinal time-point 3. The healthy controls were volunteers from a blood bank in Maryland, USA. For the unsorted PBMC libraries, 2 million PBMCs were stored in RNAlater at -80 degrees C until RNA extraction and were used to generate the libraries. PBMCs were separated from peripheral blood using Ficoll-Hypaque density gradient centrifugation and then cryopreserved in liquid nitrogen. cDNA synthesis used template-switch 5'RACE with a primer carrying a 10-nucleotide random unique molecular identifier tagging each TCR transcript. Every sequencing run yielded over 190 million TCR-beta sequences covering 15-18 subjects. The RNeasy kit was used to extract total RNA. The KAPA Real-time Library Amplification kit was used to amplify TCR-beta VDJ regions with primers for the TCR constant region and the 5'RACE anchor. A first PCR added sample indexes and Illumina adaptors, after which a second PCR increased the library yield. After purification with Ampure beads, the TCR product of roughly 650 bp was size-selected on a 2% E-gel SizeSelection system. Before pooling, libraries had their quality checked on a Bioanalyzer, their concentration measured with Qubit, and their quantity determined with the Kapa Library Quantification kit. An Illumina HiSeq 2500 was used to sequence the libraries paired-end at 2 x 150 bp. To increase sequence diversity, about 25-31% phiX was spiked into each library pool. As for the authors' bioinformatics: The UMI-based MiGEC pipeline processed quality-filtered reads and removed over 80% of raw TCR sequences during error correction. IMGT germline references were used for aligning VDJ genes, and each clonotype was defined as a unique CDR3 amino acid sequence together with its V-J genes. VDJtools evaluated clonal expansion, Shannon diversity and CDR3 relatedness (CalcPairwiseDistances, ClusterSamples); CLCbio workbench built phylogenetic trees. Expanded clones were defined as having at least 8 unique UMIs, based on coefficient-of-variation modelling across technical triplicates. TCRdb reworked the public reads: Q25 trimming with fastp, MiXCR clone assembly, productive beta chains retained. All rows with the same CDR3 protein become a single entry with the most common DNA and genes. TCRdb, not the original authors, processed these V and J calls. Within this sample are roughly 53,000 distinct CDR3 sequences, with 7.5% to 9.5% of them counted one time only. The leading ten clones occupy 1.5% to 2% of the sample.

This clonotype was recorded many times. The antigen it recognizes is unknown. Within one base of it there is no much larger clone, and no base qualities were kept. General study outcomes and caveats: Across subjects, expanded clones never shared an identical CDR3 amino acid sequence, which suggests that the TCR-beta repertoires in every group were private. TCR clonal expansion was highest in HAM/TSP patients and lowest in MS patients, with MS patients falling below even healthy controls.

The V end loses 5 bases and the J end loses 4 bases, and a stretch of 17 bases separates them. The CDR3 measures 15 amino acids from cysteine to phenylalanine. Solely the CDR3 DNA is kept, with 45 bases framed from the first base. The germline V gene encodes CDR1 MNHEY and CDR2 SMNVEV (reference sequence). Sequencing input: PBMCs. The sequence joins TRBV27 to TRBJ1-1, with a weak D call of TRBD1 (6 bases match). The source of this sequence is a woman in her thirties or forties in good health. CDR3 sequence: CASSQGLGASTEAFF. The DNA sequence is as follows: TGTGCCAGCAGTCAGGGGCTTGGGGCGAGCACTGAAGCTTTCTTT.